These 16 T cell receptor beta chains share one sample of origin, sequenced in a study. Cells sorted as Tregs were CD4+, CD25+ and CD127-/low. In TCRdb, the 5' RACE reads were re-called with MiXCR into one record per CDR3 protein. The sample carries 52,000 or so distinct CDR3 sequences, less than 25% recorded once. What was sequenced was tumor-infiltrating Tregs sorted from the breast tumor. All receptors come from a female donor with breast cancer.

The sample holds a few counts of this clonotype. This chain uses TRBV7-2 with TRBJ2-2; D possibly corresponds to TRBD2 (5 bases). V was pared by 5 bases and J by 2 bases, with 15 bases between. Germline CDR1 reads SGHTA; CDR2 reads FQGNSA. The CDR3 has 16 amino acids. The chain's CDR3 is CASSRRGDINTGELFF. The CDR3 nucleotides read TGTGCCAGCAGCCGACGGGGAGACATAAACACCGGGGAGCTGTTTTTT.

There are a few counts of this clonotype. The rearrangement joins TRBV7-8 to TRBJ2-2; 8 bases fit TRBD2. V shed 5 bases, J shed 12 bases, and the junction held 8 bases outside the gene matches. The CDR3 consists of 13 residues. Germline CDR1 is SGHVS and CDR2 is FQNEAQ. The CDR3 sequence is CASSPRLARKLFF. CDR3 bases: TGTGCCAGCAGCCCGCGACTAGCGAGGAAGCTGTTTTTT.

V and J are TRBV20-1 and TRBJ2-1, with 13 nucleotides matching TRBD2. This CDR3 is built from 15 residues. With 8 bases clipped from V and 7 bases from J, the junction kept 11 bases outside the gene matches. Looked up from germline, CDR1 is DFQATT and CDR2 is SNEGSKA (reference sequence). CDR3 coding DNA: TGCAGTTCGTTAAAACTAGCGGGAGGGCCAAATGAGCAGTTCTTC. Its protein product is CSSLKLAGGPNEQFF.

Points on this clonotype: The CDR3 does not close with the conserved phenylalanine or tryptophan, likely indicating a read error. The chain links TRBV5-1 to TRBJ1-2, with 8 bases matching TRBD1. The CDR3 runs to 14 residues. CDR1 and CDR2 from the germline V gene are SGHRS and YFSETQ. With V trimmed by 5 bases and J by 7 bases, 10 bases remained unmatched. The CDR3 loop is CASRQGQGEGGYTL. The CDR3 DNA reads TGCGCCAGCAGGCAAGGACAGGGAGAGGGTGGCTACACCCTC.

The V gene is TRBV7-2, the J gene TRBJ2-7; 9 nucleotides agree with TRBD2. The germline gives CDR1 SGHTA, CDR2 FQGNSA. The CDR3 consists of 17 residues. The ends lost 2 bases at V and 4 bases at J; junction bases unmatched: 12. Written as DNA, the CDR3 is TGTGCCAGCAGCTTAACACTGACAGCGGGGGGAGAATACGAGCAGTACTTC. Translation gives CASSLTLTAGGEYEQYF.

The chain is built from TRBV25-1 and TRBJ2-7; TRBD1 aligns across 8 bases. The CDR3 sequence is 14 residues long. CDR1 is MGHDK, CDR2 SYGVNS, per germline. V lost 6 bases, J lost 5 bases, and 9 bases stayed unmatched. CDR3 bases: TGTGCCAGCAGCGGGACAGGCGACCTTGACGAGCAGTACTTC. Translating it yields CASSGTGDLDEQYF.

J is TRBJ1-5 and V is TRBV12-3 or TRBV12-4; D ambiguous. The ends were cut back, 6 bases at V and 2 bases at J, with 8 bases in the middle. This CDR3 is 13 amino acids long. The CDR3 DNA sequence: TGTGCCAGCAGGGGAACAGGCAATCAGCCCCAGCATTTT. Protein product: CASRGTGNQPQHF.

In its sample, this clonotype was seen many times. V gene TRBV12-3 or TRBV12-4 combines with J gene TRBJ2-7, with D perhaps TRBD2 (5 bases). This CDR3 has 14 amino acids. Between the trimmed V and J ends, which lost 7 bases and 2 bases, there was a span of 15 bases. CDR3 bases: TGTGCCAGCACACCGGAGGATCGGACCTACGAGCAGTACTTC. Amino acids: CASTPEDRTYEQYF.

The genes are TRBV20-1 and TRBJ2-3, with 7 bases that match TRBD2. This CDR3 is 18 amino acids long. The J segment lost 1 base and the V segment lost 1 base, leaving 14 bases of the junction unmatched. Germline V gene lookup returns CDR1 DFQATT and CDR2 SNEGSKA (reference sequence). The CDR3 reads CSARAGGAGVVGTDTQYF. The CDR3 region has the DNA TGCAGTGCTAGAGCCGGTGGGGCGGGAGTCGTAGGCACAGATACGCAGTATTTT.

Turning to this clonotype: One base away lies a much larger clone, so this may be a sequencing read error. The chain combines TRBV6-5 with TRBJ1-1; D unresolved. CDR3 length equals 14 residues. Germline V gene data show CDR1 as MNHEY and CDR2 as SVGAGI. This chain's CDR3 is CASSYGDAYTEAIF. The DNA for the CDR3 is TGTGCCAGCAGTTACGGAGACGCCTACACTGAAGCTATCTTT.

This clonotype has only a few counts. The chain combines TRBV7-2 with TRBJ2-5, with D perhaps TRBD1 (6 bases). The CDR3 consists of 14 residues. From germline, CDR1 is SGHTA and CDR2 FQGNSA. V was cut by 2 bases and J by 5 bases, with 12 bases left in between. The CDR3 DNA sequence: TGTGCCAGCAGCTTAACAGGGTTTTGGGAGACCCAGTACTTC. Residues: CASSLTGFWETQYF.

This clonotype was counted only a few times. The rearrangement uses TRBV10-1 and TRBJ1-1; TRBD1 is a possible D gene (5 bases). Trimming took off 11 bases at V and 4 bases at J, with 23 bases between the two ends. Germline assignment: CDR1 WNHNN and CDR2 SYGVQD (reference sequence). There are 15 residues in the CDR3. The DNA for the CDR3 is TGCGCCCCCCGGGGCGGATATTCAAATGGCACTGAAGCTTTCTTT. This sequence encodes CAPRGGYSNGTEAFF.

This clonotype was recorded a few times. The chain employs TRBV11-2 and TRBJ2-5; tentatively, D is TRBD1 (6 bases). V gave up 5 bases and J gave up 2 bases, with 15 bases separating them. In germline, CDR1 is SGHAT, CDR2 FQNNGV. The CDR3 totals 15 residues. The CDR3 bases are TGTGCCAGCAGCACCCATGAGAGGGGGCAAGAGACCCAGTACTTC. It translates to CASSTHERGQETQYF.

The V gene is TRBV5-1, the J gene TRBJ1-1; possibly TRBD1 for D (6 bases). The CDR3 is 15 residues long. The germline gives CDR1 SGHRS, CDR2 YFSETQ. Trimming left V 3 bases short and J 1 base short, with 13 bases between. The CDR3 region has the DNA TGCGCCAGCAGCTCGAGCACAGGGCGGAACACTGAAGCTTTCTTT. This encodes CASSSSTGRNTEAFF.

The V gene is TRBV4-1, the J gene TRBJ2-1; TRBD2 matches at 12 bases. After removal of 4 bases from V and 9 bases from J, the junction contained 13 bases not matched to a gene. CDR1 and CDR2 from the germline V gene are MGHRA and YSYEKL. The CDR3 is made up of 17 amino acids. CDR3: CASSPPLAGGTVGEQFF. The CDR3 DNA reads TGCGCCAGCAGCCCCCCCCTAGCGGGAGGGACCGTAGGTGAGCAGTTCTTC.

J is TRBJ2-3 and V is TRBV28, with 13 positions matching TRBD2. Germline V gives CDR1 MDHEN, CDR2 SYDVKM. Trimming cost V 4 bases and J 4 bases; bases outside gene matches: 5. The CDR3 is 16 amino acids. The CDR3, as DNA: TGTGCCAGCAGTTCGCCGGGACTAGCGGGATCAGATACGCAGTATTTT. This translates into CASSSPGLAGSDTQYF.